This T cell receptor (beta chain) was identified in a study of T cell changes during pregnancy in multiple sclerosis. The V end was cut by 6 bases, the J end by 4 bases, with 24 bases between. The germline V gene has CDR1 SQVTM and CDR2 ANQGSEA. There are 16 residues in the CDR3. TCRdb's copy holds only in-frame clones and misses some; the assay was immunoSEQ multiplex PCR. The sample consists of tens of thousands of clones, around 93% of them appearing once. This chain connects TRBV29-1 to TRBJ2-5, with a weak D call TRBD1 (5 bases). Sample: CD4+ T cells from peripheral blood mononuclear cells, taken in the third trimester of pregnancy. This sequence was found in a female donor with multiple sclerosis, enrolled in a pregnancy study. This CDR3 reads CSVNLLGAKWGETQYF. The CDR3 nucleotides are TGCAGCGTCAATTTATTAGGGGCCAAATGGGGAGAGACCCAGTACTTC.